The 10 T cell receptor beta chains listed next were all sequenced from one sample in a study of T cells after posttransplantation cyclophosphamide. Sequencing was performed with immunoSEQ multiplex PCR; in TCRdb, only in-frame clones are kept and a portion is missing. Altogether more than 20,000 clones are present, approximately 76% being singletons, with the ten largest covering roughly 0.62%. Material for sequencing was memory CD4+ T cells sorted from PBMCs. The receptors stem from a woman aged 55-69 years in good health, CMV-negative, and a related stem cell transplant donor.

The chain couples TRBV21-1 to TRBJ2-6; TRBD2, the table's D call, was not compared with the DNA. TRBV21-1 is flagged as a pseudogene. The CDR3 loop spans 14 amino acids. The CDR3, as DNA: TGTGCCAGCAGCAAATCCGAGTGGACTAACGTCCTGACTTTC. It specifies CASSKSEWTNVLTF.

The chain joins TRBV28 to TRBJ1-5; D is ambiguous. Trimming removed 3 bases at V and 4 bases at J, with 7 bases between. The CDR3 loop spans 13 amino acids. CDR1 and CDR2 (germline): MDHEN, SYDVKM. The CDR3 nucleotides are TGTGCCAGCAGTTTCTCAGATAATCAGCCCCAGCATTTT. Translated, it gives CASSFSDNQPQHF.

V and J are TRBV7-9 and TRBJ2-7; 8 nucleotides agree with TRBD1. V trimming: 5 bases; J trimming: 7 bases; junction bases outside the gene matches: 7. This CDR3 contains 13 residues. Germline CDR1 reads SEHNR; CDR2 reads FQNEAQ (reference sequence). CDR3 sequence reads: CASSPRTGQEQYF. CDR3 bases: TGTGCCAGCAGCCCACGGACAGGGCAGGAGCAGTACTTC.

V gene TRBV29-1 combines with J gene TRBJ2-1; TRBD2 agrees at 7 bases. The V gene's germline CDR1 is SQVTM and CDR2 ANQGSEA. J was trimmed by 0 bases and V by 0 bases; bases with no gene match: 5. This CDR3 is 16 amino acids long. CDR3 residues: CSVEDLLASSYNEQFF. The DNA for the CDR3 is TGCAGCGTTGAAGATCTACTAGCGAGCTCCTACAATGAGCAGTTCTTC.

V usage is TRBV5-1 and J usage is TRBJ1-2; D is ambiguous. CDR3 length equals 13 residues. The V gene's germline CDR1 is SGHRS and CDR2 YFSETQ. The V end lost 2 bases, the J end lost 6 bases, and 11 bases lay between the germline ends. Here the CDR3 reads CASSFSDDNGYTF. The CDR3 DNA reads as TGCGCCAGCAGCTTTTCTGACGACAATGGCTACACCTTC.

The V and J genes are TRBV27 and TRBJ2-2; 9 bases align to TRBD2. The ends lost 7 bases at V and 0 bases at J; junction bases unmatched: 6. Germline assignment: CDR1 MNHEY and CDR2 SMNVEV (reference sequence). This CDR3 spans 16 amino acids. This chain's CDR3 is CASTRLAVANTGELFF. The CDR3 DNA sequence: TGTGCCAGCACCCGACTAGCGGTCGCGAACACCGGGGAGCTGTTTTTT.

V gene TRBV20-1 combines with J gene TRBJ2-1; D is perhaps TRBD1 (5 bases). This CDR3 has 11 amino acids. Per germline, CDR1 DFQATT and CDR2 SNEGSKA (reference sequence). V dropped 8 bases and J dropped 8 bases, with 13 bases sitting between them. The CDR3 is CSRGRADEQFF. CDR3 DNA sequence: TGCAGTAGGGGTAGGGCCGATGAGCAGTTCTTC.

The gene calls are TRBV9 and TRBJ2-7; maybe TRBD1 (5 bases). This CDR3 has 14 residues. The V end lost 0 bases, the J end lost 0 bases, and 7 bases lay between the germline ends. The germline gives CDR1 SGDLS, CDR2 YYNGEE. CDR3 protein: CASSVGTNSYEQYF. The CDR3 DNA reads TGTGCCAGCAGCGTAGGGACAAACTCCTACGAGCAGTACTTC. Looking up the rest from reference TRBV9 and TRBJ2-7 gives the full variable domain: DSGVTQTPKHLITATGQRVTLRCSPRSGDLSVYWYQQSLDQGLQFLIQYYNGEERAKGNILERFSAQQFPDLHSELNLSSLELGDSALYFCASSVGTNSYEQYFGPGTRLTVT.

V and J are TRBV4-1 and TRBJ2-7, with 7 bases lining up with TRBD1. Germline lookup yields CDR1 MGHRA and CDR2 YSYEKL. J lost 1 base, V lost 8 bases, and 8 bases had no gene match. The CDR3 extends over 14 amino acids. CDR3 coding DNA: TGCGCCAGCGGCCGGGGACAGCTATCCTACGAGCAGTACTTC. It codes for CASGRGQLSYEQYF.

The J gene is TRBJ2-4, the V gene TRBV19; 11 positions agree with TRBD1. The CDR3 consists of 12 residues. V lost 5 bases and J lost 15; bases outside the gene matches: 6. The germline V gene encodes CDR1 LNHDA and CDR2 SQIVND (reference sequence). The CDR3 loop is CASSWTGGGTYF. As DNA, the CDR3 is TGTGCCAGTAGTTGGACAGGGGGCGGGACGTACTTC.